This record covers a single TCR beta chain. What antigen it recognizes has not been identified. Per-base quality was not reported, and no clone a single base away is much larger than it. A second Seattle source provided samples from volunteer blood donors who had recovered from COVID-19. The collaborating institutions used their own protocols to collect whole blood in K2EDTA tubes. For TCRbeta analysis, collaborators shipped samples as frozen whole blood, isolated PBMCs, or DNA extracted from either of those sample types. This specimen comes from a study of blood T cell repertoires in COVID-19 (dated by TCRdb to about 2020). About the full investigation: Samples covering the acute and convalescent phases of COVID-19 were provided by collaborators in the United States, Italy and Spain. The prospective study material was composed of cDNA or gDNA derived from T cells, B-cell-depleted T cells, or PBMCs. Subjects who had been exposed to COVID-19, were actively infected with it, or had recovered from it provided the deeply sampled blood TCRbeta repertoires that made up the dataset. The repertoires were released in a freely available public database intended as a resource for research on the immune response to SARS-CoV-2. Samples came from the ongoing ImmuneRACE study (first 160 participants) plus 1,254 subjects from 6 global collaborators. Nearly every sample came with metadata listing a de-identified subject ID, COVID-19 status, age in years and sex. HLA class I and class II types, where available, came from metadata supplied by the sample provider rather than from assay-based typing. What the research found in general, with its limitations: The amount of clinical and demographic metadata varied by source and participant and was provided uncurated.

TCRbeta CDR3 regions were amplified from genomic DNA using the immunoSEQ Assay, a bias-controlled multiplex PCR. Per the source publication's procedure: Nucleated cell counts per sample were estimated from amplification of reference gene primers within the assay. To quantify the absolute abundance of each unique TCRbeta CDR3 rearrangement, sequence reads were collapsed and filtered. Productive Simpson clonality was computed per sample as the square root of Simpson's diversity index over productive rearrangements. The immuneACCESS repertoire file appears here via TCRdb, limited to in-frame rearrangements. These files lack a portion of the clones; in checked studies, under half of the deficit traces to unresolved V genes, and the cause of the others is not known. The DNA gave D and trimming, while V, J and clone size come from that table. The sample data list approximately 280,000 clones, and 75% to 90% of these were observed just once. The ten biggest clones cover less than 2.5% of the sample.

Based on the germline V gene, the CDR1 and CDR2 sequences are SGHNT and YENEEA. V was cut back by 4 bases and J by 3 bases, leaving a gap of 10 bases between them. CDR3 length: 14 amino acids, cysteine to phenylalanine. Only the CDR3 DNA is retained, 42 bases long and in frame from the first base. In this chain, TRBV11-3 is recombined with TRBJ2-1; the D region possibly corresponds to TRBD1 (7 bases align). Sequencing was performed on peripheral blood. The source is a woman aged 25 to 39 who had recovered from COVID-19. The DNA reads TGTGCCAGCAGCTATCAGGGGGGCTACAATGAGCAGTTCTTC. This encodes CASSYQGGYNEQFF.